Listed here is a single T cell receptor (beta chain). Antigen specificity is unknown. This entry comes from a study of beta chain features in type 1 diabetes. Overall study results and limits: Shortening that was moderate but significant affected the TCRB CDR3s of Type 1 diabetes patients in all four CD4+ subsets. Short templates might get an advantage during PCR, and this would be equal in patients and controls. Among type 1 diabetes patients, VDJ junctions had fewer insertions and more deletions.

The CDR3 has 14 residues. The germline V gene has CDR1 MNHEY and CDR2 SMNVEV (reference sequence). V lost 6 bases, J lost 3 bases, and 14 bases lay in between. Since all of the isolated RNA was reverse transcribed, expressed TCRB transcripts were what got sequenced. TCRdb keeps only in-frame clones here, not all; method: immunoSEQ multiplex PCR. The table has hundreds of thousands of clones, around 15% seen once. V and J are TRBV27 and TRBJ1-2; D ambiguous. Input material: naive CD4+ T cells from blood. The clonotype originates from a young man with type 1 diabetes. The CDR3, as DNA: TGTGCCAGCAGCCTACTAGGAGAGGACTATGGCTACACCTTC. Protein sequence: CASSLLGEDYGYTF.